These T cell receptor beta chains were read from a single sample in a study of cytomegalovirus exposure and HLA in healthy donors. Profiling relied on immunoSEQ multiplex PCR, and the TCRdb table lists in-frame clones only, not all of them. The profile shows 120,000 or so clones, 60% to 85% of them singletons. Sequencing used PBMCs. The receptors derive from a man aged 25 to 40 in good health and CMV-seronegative. The CDR3 runs from the conserved cysteine through the conserved F or W. D genes are given only for firm matches. Clone size appears in some rows only: once, few, many, or a class for an expanded clone.

len	v_gene	j_gene	abundance	d_gene	CDR3nt	CDR3aa
15	TRBV15	TRBJ1-6	NA	NA	TGTGCCACCAGCAGAGATAAGGGGGTATCTTCACCCCTCCACTTT	CATSRDKGVSSPLHF
13	TRBV2	TRBJ2-2	NA	TRBD2	TGTGCCAGCAGACGGGGGGGTTCCGGGGAGCTGTTTTTT	CASRRGGSGELFF
14	TRBV28	TRBJ2-7	NA	NA	TGTGCCAGCAGTTTATGGGAGGGATCCTACGAGCAGTACTTC	CASSLWEGSYEQYF
15	TRBV19	TRBJ1-4	NA	NA	TGTGCCAGTACCTCCACCCGCAGGGGATATGAAAAACTGTTTTTT	CASTSTRRGYEKLFF
14	TRBV25-1	TRBJ1-4	NA	NA	TGTGCCAGCAGTGAACAACAGGGTAATGAAAAACTGTTTTTT	CASSEQQGNEKLFF
17	TRBV19	TRBJ2-7	few	TRBD1	TGTGCCAGTAGTAACCGCAGGGGGCGCGATCCTTCCTACGAGCAGTACTTC	CASSNRRGRDPSYEQYF
12	TRBV6-5	TRBJ2-7	once	NA	TGTGCCAGCGGGGCAGTGGAGGGCGAGCAGTACTTC	CASGAVEGEQYF
17	TRBV5-1	TRBJ2-2	NA	TRBD2	TGCGCCAGCAGCTCTCGAGCGGGAGACCCCTTGACCGGGGAGCTGTTTTTT	CASSSRAGDPLTGELFF
14	TRBV5-1	TRBJ1-4	NA	NA	TGCGCCAGCAGCCCCGCCGACAGGTCGTCGGGACTGTTTTTT	CASSPADRSSGLFF
14	TRBV4-2	TRBJ2-1	NA	NA	TGTGCCAGCAGCCGAGGGACAACCAATATGGAGCAGTTCTTC	CASSRGTTNMEQFF
18	TRBV4-1	TRBJ1-5	NA	NA	TGCGCCAGCAGCCAAGATCGGTCGGTCCAGGGGAGGGGTCAGCCCCAGCATTTT	CASSQDRSVQGRGQPQHF
14	TRBV18	TRBJ1-2	NA	NA	TGTGCCAGCTCACCAACGGCCCGGGGCTATGGCTACACCTTC	CASSPTARGYGYTF
12	TRBV6-1	TRBJ1-4	few	NA	TGTGCCAGCAGGGGGCGCGATGAAAAACTGTTTTTT	CASRGRDEKLFF
15	TRBV4-2	TRBJ1-5	NA	NA	TGTGCCAGCAGCCAAGCGAGGGATAGCAATCAGCCCCAGCATTTT	CASSQARDSNQPQHF
15	TRBV7-3	TRBJ2-7	NA	NA	TGTGCCAGCAGCTTAAAAGGGGCACGATCCTACGAGCAGTACTTC	CASSLKGARSYEQYF
18	TRBV27	TRBJ2-4	NA	NA	TGTGCCAGCTCGAGGCGGGGCGACTCCCCCCTAGCCAAAAACATTCAGTACTTC	CASSRRGDSPLAKNIQYF
13	TRBV7-3	TRBJ1-1	NA	NA	TGTGCCAGCAGCTTAAATTCTAACACTGAAGCTTTCTTT	CASSLNSNTEAFF
17	TRBV7-9	TRBJ2-7	NA	TRBD2	TGTGCCAGCAGGCCATTGACGCCGGGACTAGCGGGAGTCGAGCAGTACTTC	CASRPLTPGLAGVEQYF
15	TRBV5-1	TRBJ2-2	NA	NA	TGCGCCAGCAGCTTGCAGGGGTTGTCCGACGGGGAGCTGTTTTTT	CASSLQGLSDGELFF
17	TRBV11-2	TRBJ2-7	once	TRBD1	TGTGCCAGCAGCTTGGGGACAGGGGGAGATATCCTCCACGAGCAGTACTTC	CASSLGTGGDILHEQYF
13	TRBV30	TRBJ1-1	NA	NA	TGTGCCTGGAGTTCCGGGTTGGGCACTGAAGCTTTCTTT	CAWSSGLGTEAFF
15	TRBV11-2	TRBJ2-7	once	NA	TGTGCCAGCAGCCCCCCAGGGCGGCAGACCTACGAGCAGTACTTC	CASSPPGRQTYEQYF
14	TRBV2	TRBJ2-3	NA	TRBD2	TGTGCCAGCAGGGGGGGGATAGCGGCAGATACGCAGTATTTT	CASRGGIAADTQYF
16	TRBV28	TRBJ1-5	once	TRBD1	TGTGCCAGCAGTTTACTTACAGGGGAGAGCAATCAGCCCCAGCATTTT	CASSLLTGESNQPQHF
15	TRBV28	TRBJ2-7	NA	NA	TGTGCCAGCAGTCTTGGTGGGGCAGGTTCCTACGAGCAGTACTTC	CASSLGGAGSYEQYF
15	TRBV4-3	TRBJ2-5	NA	TRBD1	TGCGCCAGCAGCCAAGATCAGGCAGGGGGCGAGACCCAGTACTTC	CASSQDQAGGETQYF
15	TRBV5-1	TRBJ1-2	NA	NA	TGCGCCAGCAGCTTTGATACAGTGCTCTACTATGGCTACACCTTC	CASSFDTVLYYGYTF
17	TRBV9	TRBJ2-3	NA	NA	TGTGCCAGCAGCTCACTTTTAGGACTACCCGGGGGAGATACGCAGTATTTT	CASSSLLGLPGGDTQYF
13	TRBV7-3	TRBJ2-5	NA	NA	TGTGCCAGCAGCTTATTCAGGGAAGAGACCCAGTACTTC	CASSLFREETQYF
14	TRBV6-5	TRBJ2-7	few	NA	TGTGCCAGCAGTTACAGACAGTTAACCTACGAGCAGTACTTC	CASSYRQLTYEQYF
14	TRBV28	TRBJ1-5	NA	TRBD1	TGTGCCAGCAGCCCGGGACAGAGGAATCAGCCCCAGCATTTT	CASSPGQRNQPQHF
16	TRBV19	TRBJ2-6	once	TRBD1	TGTGCCAGTAGTCCTAGGGGGCGGACTGGGGCCAACGTCCTGACTTTC	CASSPRGRTGANVLTF
14	TRBV25-1	TRBJ2-7	once	NA	TGTGCCAGCAGTAATCGAGGTGTAAGAGACGAGCAGTACTTC	CASSNRGVRDEQYF
14	TRBV14	TRBJ1-2	NA	TRBD1	TGTGCCAGCAGCCAAGAAAGGACAGGGGATGGCTACACCTTC	CASSQERTGDGYTF
16	TRBV5-1	TRBJ2-3	NA	TRBD2	TGCGCCAGCAGCCCACAGGGACTAGCGGGAGGAGATACGCAGTATTTT	CASSPQGLAGGDTQYF
15	TRBV5-1	TRBJ2-1	few	TRBD2	TGCGCCAGCAGTCTAGCGGGGGCGTCTGGGGATGAGCAGTTCTTC	CASSLAGASGDEQFF
15	TRBV6-5	TRBJ1-2	NA	TRBD1	TGTGCCAGCAGCTTAAACCGGGACAGGACCTATGGCTACACCTTC	CASSLNRDRTYGYTF
16	TRBV19	TRBJ2-6	NA	TRBD1	TGTGCCAGTAGTATTGAGGGGGCGCCAGGGGCCAACGTCCTGACTTTC	CASSIEGAPGANVLTF
16	TRBV15	TRBJ2-3	NA	NA	TGTGCCACCAGCAGAGGGGGGCGGGAGAGAACAGATACGCAGTATTTT	CATSRGGRERTDTQYF
13	TRBV29-1	TRBJ2-1	NA	TRBD2	TGCAGCGTTGTCACCGGGACTAGCGGTGAGCAGTTCTTC	CSVVTGTSGEQFF